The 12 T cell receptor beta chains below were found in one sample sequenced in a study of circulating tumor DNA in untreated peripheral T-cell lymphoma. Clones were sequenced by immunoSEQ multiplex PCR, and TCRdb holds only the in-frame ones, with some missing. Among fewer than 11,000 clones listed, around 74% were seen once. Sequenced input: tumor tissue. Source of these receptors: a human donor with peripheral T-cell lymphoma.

CDR3 sequence (DNA): TGTGCCACCCGGAGGGACAGCTCTCCAGGGACCCAGTACTTC. Translation: CATRRDSSPGTQYF. The chain has TRBV6-8 and TRBJ2-5; D is perhaps TRBD1 (7 bases). Germline CDR1 and CDR2: MNHGY and SAAAGT. V was pared by 10 bases and J by 7 bases, with 22 bases between. The CDR3 sequence is 14 residues long.

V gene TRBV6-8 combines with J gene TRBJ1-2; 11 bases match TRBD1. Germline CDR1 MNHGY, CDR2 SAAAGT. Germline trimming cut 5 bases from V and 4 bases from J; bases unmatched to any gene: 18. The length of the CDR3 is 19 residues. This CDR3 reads CASSPVRTGGGRNVYGYTF. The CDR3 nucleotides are TGTGCCAGCAGTCCCGTGAGGACAGGGGGCGGGAGGAATGTCTATGGCTACACCTTC.

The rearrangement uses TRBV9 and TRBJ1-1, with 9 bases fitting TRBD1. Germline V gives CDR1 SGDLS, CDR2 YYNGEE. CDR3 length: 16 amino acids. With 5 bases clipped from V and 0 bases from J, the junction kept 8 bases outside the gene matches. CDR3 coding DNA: TGTGCCAGCAGTAAGACAGGGGGATTTATGAACACTGAAGCTTTCTTT. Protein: CASSKTGGFMNTEAFF. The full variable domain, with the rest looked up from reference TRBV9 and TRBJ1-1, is DSGVTQTPKHLITATGQRVTLRCSPRSGDLSVYWYQQSLDQGLQFLIQYYNGEERAKGNILERFSAQQFPDLHSELNLSSLELGDSALYFCASSKTGGFMNTEAFFGQGTRLTVV.

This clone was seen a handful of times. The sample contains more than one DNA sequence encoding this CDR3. CDR3 residues: CASSWGQGAYEQYF. The CDR3 DNA sequence: TGTGCCAGCAGTTGGGGGCAGGGCGCCTACGAGCAGTACTTC. The V call is TRBV6-8, the J call TRBJ2-7, with D tentatively TRBD1 (6 bases). Germline-derived CDR1 and CDR2 are MNHGY and SAAAGT. The CDR3 consists of 14 residues. Trimming took 4 bases from V and 2 from J, leaving 12 bases between them.

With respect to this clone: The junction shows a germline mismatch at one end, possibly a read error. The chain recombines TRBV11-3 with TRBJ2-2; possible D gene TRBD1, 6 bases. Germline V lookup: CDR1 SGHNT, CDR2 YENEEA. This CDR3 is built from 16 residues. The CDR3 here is CASSPPQDSNTGELFF. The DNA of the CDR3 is TGTGCCAGCAGCCCTCCTCAGGACAGCAACACCGGAGAGCTGTTTTTT.

In DNA, the CDR3 is TGTGCCAGTAGTTTAGGGTCAACTAATGAAAAACTGTTTTTT. As protein: CASSLGSTNEKLFF. The gene calls are TRBV19 and TRBJ1-4, with D hard to call. The CDR3 has 14 amino acids. With 5 bases removed from V and 0 bases from J, the gap between germline ends came to 7 bases. Per germline, CDR1 LNHDA and CDR2 SQIVND (reference sequence).

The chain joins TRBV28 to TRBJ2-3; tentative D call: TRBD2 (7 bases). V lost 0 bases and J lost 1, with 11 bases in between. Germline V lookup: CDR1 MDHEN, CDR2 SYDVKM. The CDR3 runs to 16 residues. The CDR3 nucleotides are TGTGCCAGCAGTTTATGGGCGGGGGCCCGCACAGATACGCAGTATTTT. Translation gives CASSLWAGARTDTQYF.

The CDR3 nucleotides are TGTGCCAGCTCACCACGGGGCCAGGGTAGCTTGTCTGGGGCCAACGTCCTGACTTTC. Its protein product is CASSPRGQGSLSGANVLTF. The chain links TRBV18 to TRBJ2-6; tentative D call: TRBD1 (5 bases). Trimming removed 1 base from V and 1 base from J, with 17 bases in between. Germline CDR1 reads KGHSH; CDR2 reads LQKENI. The CDR3 covers 19 residues.

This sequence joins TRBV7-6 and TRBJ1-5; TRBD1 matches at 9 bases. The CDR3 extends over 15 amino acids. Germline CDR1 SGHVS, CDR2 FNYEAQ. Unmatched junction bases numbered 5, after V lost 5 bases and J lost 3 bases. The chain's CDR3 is CASSQRTGVNQPQHF. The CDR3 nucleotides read TGTGCCAGCAGCCAACGGACAGGGGTCAATCAGCCCCAGCATTTT.

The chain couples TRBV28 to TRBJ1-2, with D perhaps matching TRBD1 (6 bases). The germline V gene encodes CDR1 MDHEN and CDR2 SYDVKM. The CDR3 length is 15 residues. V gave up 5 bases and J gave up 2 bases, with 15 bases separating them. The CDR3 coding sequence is TGTGCCAGCAGTACGCAGGGGAAGATGAACTATGGCTACACCTTC. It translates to CASSTQGKMNYGYTF.

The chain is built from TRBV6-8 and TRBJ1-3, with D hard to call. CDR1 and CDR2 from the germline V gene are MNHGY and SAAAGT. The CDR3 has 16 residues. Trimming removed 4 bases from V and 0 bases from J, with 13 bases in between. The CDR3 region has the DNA TGTGCCAGCAGTTTGGGTGGGGAAAACTCTGGAAACACCATATATTTT. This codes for CASSLGGENSGNTIYF.

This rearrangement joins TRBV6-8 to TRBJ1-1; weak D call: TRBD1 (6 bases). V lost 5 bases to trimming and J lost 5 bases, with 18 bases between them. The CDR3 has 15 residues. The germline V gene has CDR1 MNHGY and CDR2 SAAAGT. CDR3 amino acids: CASSEETGLKTEAFF. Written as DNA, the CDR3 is TGTGCCAGCAGTGAGGAAACAGGGCTTAAGACTGAAGCTTTCTTT.